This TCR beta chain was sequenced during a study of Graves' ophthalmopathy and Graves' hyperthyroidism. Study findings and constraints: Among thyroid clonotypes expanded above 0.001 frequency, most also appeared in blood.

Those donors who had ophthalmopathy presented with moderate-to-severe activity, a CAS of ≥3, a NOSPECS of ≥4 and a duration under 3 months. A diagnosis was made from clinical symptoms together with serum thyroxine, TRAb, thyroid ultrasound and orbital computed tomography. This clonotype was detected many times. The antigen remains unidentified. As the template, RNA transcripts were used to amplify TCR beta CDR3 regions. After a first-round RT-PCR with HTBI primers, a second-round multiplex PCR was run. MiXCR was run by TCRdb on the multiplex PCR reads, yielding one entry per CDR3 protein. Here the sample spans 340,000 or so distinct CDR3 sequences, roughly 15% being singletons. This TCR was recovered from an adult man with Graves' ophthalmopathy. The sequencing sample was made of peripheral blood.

The CDR3 DNA sequence: TGCGCCAGCAGCGATCAACTGAACACTGAAGCTTTCTTT. Residues: CASSDQLNTEAFF. The rearrangement links TRBV5-1 to TRBJ1-1, with unresolved D. There are 13 residues in the CDR3. V was trimmed by 4 bases and J by 0 bases, leaving 7 bases between them. CDR1 and CDR2 (germline): SGHRS, YFSETQ.